This TCR beta chain was sequenced during a study of blood T cell repertoires in COVID-19. At the level of the study: Specimens from acute and convalescent COVID-19 originated in the United States, Italy and Spain. The analysed material was cDNA or gDNA that came from T cells, B-cell-depleted T cells, or PBMCs.

Seattle's cohort entered during active infection and was followed longitudinally. In the study's own analysis: From reference gene primer amplification, estimates of nucleated cell counts were derived. The repertoire was sequenced with immunoSEQ multiplex PCR; TCRdb's copy has only in-frame clones and lacks some. Clone size and the V and J calls come from that table; the DNA yielded D and trimming. The table lists a few hundred thousand clones, 89% of them singletons. Sequenced: peripheral blood. The TCR sequence derives from a woman in her twenties or thirties with COVID-19, enrolled during active disease.

The CDR3 protein is CASTAGQGDQPQHF. The CDR3 region has the DNA TGTGCCAGTACCGCAGGACAGGGTGATCAGCCCCAGCATTTT. V usage is TRBV19 and J usage is TRBJ1-5, with TRBD1 identical over 8 bases. The germline gives CDR1 LNHDA, CDR2 SQIVND (reference sequence). V lost 7 bases and J lost 5; bases outside the gene matches: 7. This CDR3 comprises 14 residues.